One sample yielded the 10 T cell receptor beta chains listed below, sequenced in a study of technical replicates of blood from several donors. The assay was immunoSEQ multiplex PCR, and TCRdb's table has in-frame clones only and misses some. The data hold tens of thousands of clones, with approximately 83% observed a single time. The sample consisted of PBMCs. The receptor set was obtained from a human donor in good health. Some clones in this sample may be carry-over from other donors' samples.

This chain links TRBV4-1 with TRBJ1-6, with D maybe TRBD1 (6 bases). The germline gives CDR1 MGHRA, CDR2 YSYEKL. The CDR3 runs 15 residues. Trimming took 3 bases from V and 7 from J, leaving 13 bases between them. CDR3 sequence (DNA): TGCGCCAGCAGCCAGAGTGGGACAACCAATTCACCCCTCCACTTT. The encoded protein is CASSQSGTTNSPLHF.

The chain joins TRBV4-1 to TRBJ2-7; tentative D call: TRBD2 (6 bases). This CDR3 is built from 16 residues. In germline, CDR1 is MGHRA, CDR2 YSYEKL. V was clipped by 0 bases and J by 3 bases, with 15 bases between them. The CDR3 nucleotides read TGCGCCAGCAGCCAAGATCGTTGGGGGAGGAGCTACGAGCAGTACTTC. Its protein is CASSQDRWGRSYEQYF.

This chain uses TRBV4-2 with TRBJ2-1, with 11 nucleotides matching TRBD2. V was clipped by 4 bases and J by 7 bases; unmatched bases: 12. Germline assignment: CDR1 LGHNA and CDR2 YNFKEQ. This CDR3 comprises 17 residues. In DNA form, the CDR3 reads TGTGCCAGCAGCCGCAAAGCCCTAGCGGGGGGTGGTAATGAGCAGTTCTTC. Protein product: CASSRKALAGGGNEQFF.

CDR3 residues: CASSWEGNTEAFF. In DNA, the CDR3 is TGCGCCAGCAGCTGGGAGGGGAACACTGAAGCTTTCTTT. The chain recombines TRBV5-1 with TRBJ1-1; the D is unclear. CDR3 size: 13 residues. Germline-derived CDR1 and CDR2 are SGHRS and YFSETQ. V lost 3 bases to trimming and J lost 1 base, with 7 bases between them.

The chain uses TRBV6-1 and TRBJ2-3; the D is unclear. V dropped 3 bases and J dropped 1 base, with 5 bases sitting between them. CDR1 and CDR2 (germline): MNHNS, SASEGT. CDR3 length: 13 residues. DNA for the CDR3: TGTGCCAGCAGTGATCGGGGCACAGATACGCAGTATTTT. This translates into CASSDRGTDTQYF.

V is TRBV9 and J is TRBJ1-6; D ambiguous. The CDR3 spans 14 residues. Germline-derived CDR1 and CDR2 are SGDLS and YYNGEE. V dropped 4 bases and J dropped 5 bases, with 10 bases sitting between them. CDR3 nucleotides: TGTGCCAGCAGCCCACAACCCAATAATTCACCCCTCCACTTT. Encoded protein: CASSPQPNNSPLHF.

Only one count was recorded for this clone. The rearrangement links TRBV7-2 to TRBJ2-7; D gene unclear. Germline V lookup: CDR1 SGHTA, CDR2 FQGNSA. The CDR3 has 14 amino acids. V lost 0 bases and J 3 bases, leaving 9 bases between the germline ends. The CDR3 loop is CASSLAAIDYEQYF. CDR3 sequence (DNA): TGTGCCAGCAGCTTAGCCGCCATAGACTACGAGCAGTACTTC.

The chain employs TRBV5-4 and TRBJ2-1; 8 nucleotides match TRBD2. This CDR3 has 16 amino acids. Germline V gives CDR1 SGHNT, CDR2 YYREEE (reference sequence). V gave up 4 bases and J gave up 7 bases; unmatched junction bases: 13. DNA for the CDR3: TGTGCCAGCAGCAGGGGGACGGGGGGGCCTCGAAATGAGCAGTTCTTC. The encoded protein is CASSRGTGGPRNEQFF.

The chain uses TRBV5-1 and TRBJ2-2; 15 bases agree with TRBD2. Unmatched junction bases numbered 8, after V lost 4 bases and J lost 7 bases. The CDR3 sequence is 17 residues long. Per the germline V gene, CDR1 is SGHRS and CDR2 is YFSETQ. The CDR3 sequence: CASSPGTSGRFRGELFF. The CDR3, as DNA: TGCGCCAGCAGCCCGGGGACTAGCGGGAGGTTTCGCGGGGAGCTGTTTTTT.

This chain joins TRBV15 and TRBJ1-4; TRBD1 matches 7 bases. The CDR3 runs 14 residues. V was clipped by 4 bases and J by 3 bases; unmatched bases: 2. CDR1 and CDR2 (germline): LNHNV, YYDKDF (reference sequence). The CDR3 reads CATSKDRANEKLFF. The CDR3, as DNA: TGTGCCACCAGCAAAGACAGGGCTAATGAAAAACTGTTTTTT.